Described below is a single T cell receptor (beta chain) sequence and its context. Profiled with immunoSEQ multiplex PCR; TCRdb holds only in-frame clones, not every one. This sample has 30,000 to 40,000 clones, with about 78% found just once. This sample stems from a study of blood T cell repertoires in COVID-19. Study as a whole: The analysed material was cDNA or gDNA that came from T cells, B-cell-depleted T cells, or PBMCs.

The CDR3 extends over 14 amino acids. V lost 3 bases, J lost 5 bases, and 14 bases lay in between. The germline CDR1 and CDR2 sequences are MGHRA and YSYEKL. This TCR was recovered from a woman between 55 and 75 years old with acute or convalescent COVID-19. Source material: peripheral blood. The chain employs TRBV4-1 and TRBJ2-7, with D tentatively TRBD2 (5 bases). The chain's CDR3 is CASSQTSLGNEQYF. CDR3 DNA: TGCGCCAGCAGCCAGACAAGCCTCGGGAACGAGCAGTACTTC.